Reported below is one T cell receptor (beta chain). A junction end diverges from the germline sequence, so it may reflect a read error. These data belong to a study of blood T cells in healthy people across ages. Study in general: Every two T cells gave about one barcoded beta molecule via template switching.

No fewer than 7 million PBMCs went into each sample. Through a sample-barcoded 5' primer and a J-beta primer mix, a second PCR was run for about 6 to 12 cycles. TCRdb re-called the 5' RACE reads through MiXCR, storing one row per CDR3 protein. Among 1.5 million to 2 million distinct CDR3 sequences, 25% to 30% were seen once, and the ten largest hold 7.7%. The source of this sequence is a woman aged 25 to 39 in good health. The specimen was blood.

In DNA form, the CDR3 reads TGTGCCAGCGGCTTCAGGGGCCGCGGGGGTAATGAGCAGTTCTTC. It codes for CASGFRGRGGNEQFF. V usage is TRBV5-6 and J usage is TRBJ2-1; D is possibly TRBD2 (7 bases). The germline V gene encodes CDR1 SGHDT and CDR2 YYEEEE. The CDR3 totals 15 residues.